The rows below give T cell receptor beta chains drawn from one sample of a study of blood T cell repertoires in COVID-19. Assay used: immunoSEQ multiplex PCR; TCRdb lists only in-frame clones, some missing. The sample carries more than 95,000 clones, roughly 89% recorded once. The sequencing input was peripheral blood. The receptors were sampled from a human donor in a cohort sampled during active COVID-19. The CDR3 runs from the conserved cysteine through the conserved F or W. Fields, in order: V gene, J gene, clone size, D gene, CDR3 DNA, CDR3 protein. The D gene is left open where the match is weak. Part of the rows lack a size; the others show once, few, many or a class for expanded clones.

TRBV6-6,TRBJ1-6,-,TRBD1,TGTGCCAGCAGTTACTCTACAGGGGATCGATCACCCCTCCACTTT,CASSYSTGDRSPLHF
TRBV28,TRBJ1-1,-,-,TGTGCCAGCAGTCTCAATACAGCGAACACTGAAGCTTTCTTT,CASSLNTANTEAFF
TRBV6-2/TRBV6-3,TRBJ2-7,-,-,TGTGCCAGCAGTTACGTGGCCCACGAGCAGTACTTC,CASSYVAHEQYF
TRBV7-2,TRBJ1-1,-,-,TGTGCCAGCAGCCCAGGGCCCACGAACACTGAAGCTTTCTTT,CASSPGPTNTEAFF
TRBV6-4,TRBJ2-2,once,-,TGTGCCAGCAGTGAAGGGGATACCGGGGAGCTGTTTTTT,CASSEGDTGELFF
TRBV28,TRBJ2-7,-,-,TGTGCCAGCAGTAGTAGACTAGAGCAGTACTTC,CASSSRLEQYF
TRBV6-4,TRBJ1-2,-,-,TGTGCCAGTCTCCCAGGGGATAACTATGGCTACACCTTC,CASLPGDNYGYTF
TRBV11-3,TRBJ2-7,few,-,TGTGCCAGCAGCTCCAGAGGAGACGAGCAGTACTTC,CASSSRGDEQYF
TRBV5-6,TRBJ1-3,-,-,TGTGCCAGCAGCCCCGGGAATGGGAGAAACACCATATATTTT,CASSPGNGRNTIYF
TRBV13,TRBJ1-3,-,TRBD1,TGTGCCAGCAGCTTAGGGACAGGGCTTGGAAACACCATATATTTT,CASSLGTGLGNTIYF
TRBV2,TRBJ2-7,-,-,TGTGCCAGCAGTACCCGCCTGACAGTCCCAAGCTCCTACGAGCAGTACTTC,CASSTRLTVPSSYEQYF
TRBV5-6,TRBJ2-5,once,-,TGTGCCAGCAGCTCCCCCGGCGGAGGAGAGACCCAGTACTTC,CASSSPGGGETQYF
TRBV20-1,TRBJ2-3,once,TRBD2,TGCAGTGCTAGTGGGACTAGCGCGAAACTTACGCAGTATTTT,CSASGTSAKLTQYF
TRBV11-2,TRBJ1-2,-,-,TGTGCCAGCAGCTCTGGGACATTTTATGGCTACACCTTC,CASSSGTFYGYTF
TRBV30,TRBJ1-1,-,-,TGTGCCTGGAGTATCCCAGGGGTGAACACTGAAGCTTTCTTT,CAWSIPGVNTEAFF
TRBV7-9,TRBJ1-2,few,-,TGTGCCAGCACCCAAACGCCCGTGGGGACTAGGGGCTACACCTTC,CASTQTPVGTRGYTF
TRBV25-1,TRBJ2-5,-,TRBD2,TGTGCCAGCAGTGGTAAGCGGGAGGGCCTGCCCCAAGAGACCCAGTACTTC,CASSGKREGLPQETQYF
TRBV11-2,TRBJ2-7,-,-,TGTGCCAGCAGCTCCCCGACTAGTTCCCCCTACGAGCAGTACTTC,CASSSPTSSPYEQYF
TRBV2,TRBJ2-7,few,-,TGTGCCAGCACGCTCGGCTACGAGCAGTACTTC,CASTLGYEQYF
TRBV20-1,TRBJ2-7,once,-,TGCAGTGCTAGTTTGTTGTTGGGGGGTACCCCGGGGCAGTACTTC,CSASLLLGGTPGQYF
TRBV5-1,TRBJ2-7,once,TRBD1,TGCGCCAGCAGCGGGACAGGGAGCGAGCAGTACTTC,CASSGTGSEQYF
TRBV19,TRBJ2-1,-,TRBD2,TGTGCCAGTGGAATCGGACTAGAGAATGAGCAGTTCTTC,CASGIGLENEQFF